This paragraph covers one TCR beta chain sequence. This specimen comes from a study of technical replicates of blood from several donors. The method was immunoSEQ multiplex PCR; TCRdb's version includes in-frame clones alone and lacks a portion of them. The sample lists roughly 80,000 clones, roughly nine tenths occurring once. V was cut by 1 base and J by 2 bases, with 8 bases left in between. The germline V gene has CDR1 SNHLY and CDR2 FYNNEI. This CDR3 has 14 residues. Sequencing used T cells isolated from PBMCs. V gene TRBV2 combines with J gene TRBJ2-5; no reliable D call. The source is a human donor in good health. The CDR3 bases are TGTGCCAGCAGTGAAGTATCTACTCAAGAGACCCAGTACTTC. It encodes CASSEVSTQETQYF.